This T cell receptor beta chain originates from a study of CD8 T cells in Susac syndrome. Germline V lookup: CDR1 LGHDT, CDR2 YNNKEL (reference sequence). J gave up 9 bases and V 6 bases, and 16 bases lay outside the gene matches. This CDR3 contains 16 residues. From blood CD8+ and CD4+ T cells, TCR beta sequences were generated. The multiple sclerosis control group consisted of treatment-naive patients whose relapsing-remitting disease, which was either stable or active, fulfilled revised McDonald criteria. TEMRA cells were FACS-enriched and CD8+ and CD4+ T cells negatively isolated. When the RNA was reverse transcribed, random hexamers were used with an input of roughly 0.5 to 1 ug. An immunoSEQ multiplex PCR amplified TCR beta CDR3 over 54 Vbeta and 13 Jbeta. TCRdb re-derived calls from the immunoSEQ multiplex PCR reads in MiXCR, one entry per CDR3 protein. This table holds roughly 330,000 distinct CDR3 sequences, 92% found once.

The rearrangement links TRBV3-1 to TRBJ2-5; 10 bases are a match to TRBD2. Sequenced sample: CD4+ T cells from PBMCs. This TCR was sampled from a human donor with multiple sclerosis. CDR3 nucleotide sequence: TGTGCCAGCAGGCATCTACGACGGCTAGCGGGGGAGCCCCAGTACTTC. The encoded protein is CASRHLRRLAGEPQYF.